This entry lists 29 T cell receptor beta chains sequenced from one sample in a study of T-cell reconstitution after alpha-beta-depleted transplantation in children. Preparation of the TCRbeta library was carried out with unique molecular identifiers. MiXCR was run by TCRdb on the PCR reads, yielding one entry per CDR3 protein. The table shows some 500,000 distinct CDR3 sequences, with 30% to 35% occurring only once. The sequencing here drew on PBMCs from the stem cell graft donor, taken from the stem cell graft. All receptors come from a human donor who donated a stem cell graft to a child with aplastic anemia.

This clonotype has only a few counts. V usage is TRBV7-2 and J usage is TRBJ1-3; 12 bases line up with TRBD1. The CDR3 is 16 amino acids. Trimming cost V 0 bases and J 6 bases; bases outside gene matches: 3. Germline assignment: CDR1 SGHTA and CDR2 FQGNSA. Here the CDR3 reads CASSLAPGQGANTIYF. The CDR3 DNA follows: TGTGCCAGCAGCTTAGCCCCGGGACAGGGGGCAAACACCATATATTTT.

The chain uses TRBV12-3 or TRBV12-4 and TRBJ1-2; maybe TRBD1 (5 bases). This CDR3 spans 11 amino acids. Trimming pared 6 bases from V and 8 bases from J, leaving 10 bases between. The CDR3 DNA reads as TGTGCCAGCAGGGCAGGGCGAGGCTACACCTTC. Protein sequence: CASRAGRGYTF.

This clonotype was seen a handful of times. The chain is built from TRBV6-1 and TRBJ1-6; D is possibly TRBD1 (5 bases). CDR3 length: 14 residues. Germline CDR1 MNHNS, CDR2 SASEGT. Trimming cost V 5 bases and J 10 bases, with 15 bases left between them. This CDR3 reads CASSRDSLASPLHF. The CDR3, as DNA: TGTGCCAGCAGTCGCGACAGCCTGGCATCACCCCTCCACTTT.

J is TRBJ1-2 and V is TRBV19; perhaps TRBD1 as D (6 bases). Germline loops: CDR1 LNHDA, CDR2 SQIVND (reference sequence). The CDR3 runs 18 residues. Trimming shortened V by 4 bases and J by 0 bases, and 21 bases separated the two germline ends. The CDR3 DNA reads as TGTGCCAGTAGTAGCCTGGCGCTGAGGACAGCTACTAACTATGGCTACACCTTC. Translation: CASSSLALRTATNYGYTF.

This clonotype occurred a few times. The chain combines TRBV20-1 with TRBJ2-1; the match to TRBD2 covers 8 bases. Germline CDR1 is DFQATT and CDR2 is SNEGSKA (reference sequence). This CDR3 contains 14 residues. V shed 6 bases and J 9 bases; nucleotides not matched to a gene: 13. CDR3 protein: CSAKPYGRGSEQFF. The CDR3 nucleotides read TGCAGTGCCAAACCATACGGGAGGGGGAGTGAGCAGTTCTTC.

In this sample, this clonotype turned up a few times. The chain employs TRBV20-1 and TRBJ1-1, with a weak D call TRBD1 (5 bases). Germline V gives CDR1 DFQATT, CDR2 SNEGSKA (reference sequence). Trimming left V 3 bases short and J 0 bases short, with 11 bases between. The length of the CDR3 is 14 residues. CDR3 DNA: TGCAGTGCTAGTAGACAGCACATGAACACTGAAGCTTTCTTT. Its translation is CSASRQHMNTEAFF.

This clonotype was seen a few times. This chain connects TRBV5-4 to TRBJ2-4; D is possibly TRBD2 (6 bases). The V gene lost 1 base and the J gene lost 9 bases, with 14 bases spanning the gap. The germline CDR1 and CDR2 sequences are SGHNT and YYREEE (reference sequence). This CDR3 has 14 amino acids. The CDR3 protein is CASSLQTPGGIQYF. For the CDR3, the DNA is TGTGCCAGCAGCTTGCAAACCCCCGGGGGCATTCAGTACTTC.

V is TRBV13 and J is TRBJ1-2; 10 bases are shared with TRBD1. Germline lookup yields CDR1 PRHDT and CDR2 FYEKMQ (reference sequence). The J segment lost 5 bases and the V segment lost 4 bases, leaving 10 bases of the junction unmatched. The CDR3 contains 16 residues. The CDR3 coding sequence is TGTGCCAGCAGCTCCCTCCCGGGACAGGGGTTGTATGGCTACACCTTC. This sequence encodes CASSSLPGQGLYGYTF.

A few counts support this clonotype. The rearrangement links TRBV11-2 to TRBJ2-7; possibly TRBD1 for D (5 bases). Germline V gives CDR1 SGHAT, CDR2 FQNNGV. This CDR3 has 13 amino acids. V gave up 3 bases and J gave up 3 bases, with 9 bases separating them. The CDR3 DNA reads as TGTGCCAGCAGCTTCCTTACAGGCTACGAGCAGTACGTC. Residues: CASSFLTGYEQYV.

The V and J genes are TRBV9 and TRBJ1-5; D gene ambiguous. V shed 0 bases and J shed 6 bases, with 13 bases lying between them. The length of the CDR3 is 15 residues. Germline V gene data show CDR1 as SGDLS and CDR2 as YYNGEE. In DNA, the CDR3 is TGTGCCAGCAGCGTAGACGGCAGGATAACTCAGCCCCAGCATTTT. It translates to CASSVDGRITQPQHF.

The J gene is TRBJ1-1, the V gene TRBV10-3; 11 positions agree with TRBD1. There are 14 residues in the CDR3. The germline CDR1 and CDR2 sequences are ENHRY and SYGVKD. The V segment lost 6 bases and the J segment 6 bases; nucleotides outside the gene matches: 6. CDR3 DNA: TGTGCCATCAGCAAGGGACAGGGGGTGCCTGAAGCTTTCTTT. Amino acids: CAISKGQGVPEAFF.

This clonotype was detected a few times. The V and J genes are TRBV30 and TRBJ1-1, with D maybe TRBD1 (6 bases). V shed 1 base and J shed 3 bases, with 12 bases lying between them. Germline lookup yields CDR1 GTSNPN and CDR2 SVGIG (reference sequence). The CDR3 contains 14 residues. The CDR3 DNA sequence: TGTGCCTGGAGTGCCTACAGGGATTACACTGAAGCTTTCTTT. Translated, it gives CAWSAYRDYTEAFF.

This rearrangement joins TRBV6-1 to TRBJ2-3; D is uncertain. This CDR3 has 16 residues. V was cut by 7 bases and J by 0 bases, with 17 bases left in between. Germline values: CDR1 MNHNS, CDR2 SASEGT. DNA of the CDR3: TGTGCCAGCAAGCTTATGACGCAGGCTAGCACAGATACGCAGTATTTT. Protein: CASKLMTQASTDTQYF.

This clonotype came up a few times. The chain uses TRBV7-6 and TRBJ1-1; 7 bases align to TRBD1. V lost 4 bases to trimming and J lost 0 bases; unmatched junction nucleotides: 5. This CDR3 is built from 15 residues. Germline CDR1 SGHVS, CDR2 FNYEAQ. The CDR3 DNA sequence: TGTGCCAGCAGCTCCGAACAGGGGATGAACACTGAAGCTTTCTTT. The encoded protein is CASSSEQGMNTEAFF.

This clonotype turned up a few times. This chain connects TRBV6-5 to TRBJ2-5; no clear D. Germline V lookup: CDR1 MNHEY, CDR2 SVGAGI. Trimming shortened V by 0 bases and J by 2 bases, and 7 bases separated the two germline ends. The CDR3 length is 14 residues. The CDR3 protein is CASSYSMGQETQYF. Written as DNA, the CDR3 is TGTGCCAGCAGTTACTCGATGGGACAAGAGACCCAGTACTTC.

This clonotype was seen only a few times. V is TRBV7-3 and J is TRBJ2-1, with a weak D call TRBD2 (6 bases). Germline assignment: CDR1 SGHTA and CDR2 FQGTGA. The CDR3 contains 16 residues. V was cut by 5 bases and J by 3 bases, with 17 bases left in between. CDR3 sequence (DNA): TGTGCCAGCAGCCCGAGTAGCGGAGCAAACTACAATGAGCAGTTCTTC. The encoded protein is CASSPSSGANYNEQFF.

The chain joins TRBV2 to TRBJ1-2; possible D gene TRBD1, 6 bases. V gave up 5 bases and J gave up 2 bases, with 18 bases separating them. Germline lookup yields CDR1 SNHLY and CDR2 FYNNEI. The length of the CDR3 is 16 residues. In nucleotides, the CDR3 is TGTGCCAGCAGTCCTACCTCGGACAGTCCAAACTATGGCTACACCTTC. It translates to CASSPTSDSPNYGYTF.

The V and J genes are TRBV5-1 and TRBJ2-2; TRBD1 matches at 7 bases. Per germline, CDR1 SGHRS and CDR2 YFSETQ. V lost 5 bases, J lost 10 bases, and 17 bases stayed unmatched. The CDR3 spans 16 residues. The CDR3 nucleotides are TGCGCCAGCAGTCCCCCCGGGAAGTTGCAGGGGGAGGAGCTGTTTTTT. This gives the protein CASSPPGKLQGEELFF.

The table lists this clonotype with a few counts. The chain recombines TRBV7-9 with TRBJ2-1; 7 bases agree with TRBD1. This CDR3 is 15 amino acids long. V was clipped by 6 bases and J by 3 bases; unmatched bases: 8. Looked up from germline, CDR1 is SEHNR and CDR2 is FQNEAQ (reference sequence). The CDR3 sequence: CASSPRQGVYNEQFF. In DNA, the CDR3 is TGTGCCAGCAGTCCCAGACAGGGAGTCTACAATGAGCAGTTCTTC.

The chain carries TRBV6-2 or TRBV6-3 and TRBJ2-7; no reliable D call. The V end lost 5 bases, the J end lost 3 bases, and 11 bases lay between the germline ends. The germline CDR1 and CDR2 sequences are MNHEY and SVGEGT. CDR3 length: 13 amino acids. The CDR3 DNA reads as TGTGCCAGCAGTCCCGGGTGGGACTACGAGCAGTACTTC. Encoded protein: CASSPGWDYEQYF.

CDR3 loop: CASSLEIGSPEAFF. The CDR3 DNA reads as TGTGCCAGCAGCTTAGAAATAGGGTCCCCTGAAGCTTTCTTT. The chain uses TRBV7-6 and TRBJ1-1, with D hard to call. The CDR3 runs 14 residues. Germline V gene lookup returns CDR1 SGHVS and CDR2 FNYEAQ. V was trimmed by 1 base and J by 6 bases, leaving 12 bases between them.

This clonotype came up a few times. The rearrangement joins TRBV5-1 to TRBJ2-2; 8 bases line up with TRBD1. Germline CDR1 SGHRS, CDR2 YFSETQ. The trim removed 5 bases at V and 3 bases at J, leaving 6 bases unmatched. The CDR3 contains 15 residues. The CDR3 sequence: CASRGRGPDTGELFF. The CDR3 nucleotides are TGCGCCAGCAGGGGCAGGGGGCCGGACACCGGGGAGCTGTTTTTT.

This sequence joins TRBV14 and TRBJ2-7; unclear D gene. Trimming left V 3 bases short and J 7 bases short, with 13 bases between. Germline loops: CDR1 SGHDN, CDR2 FVKESK. CDR3 size: 13 residues. The CDR3 spells CASSHDTTVEQYF. The CDR3 DNA is TGTGCCAGCAGCCATGACACTACGGTGGAGCAGTACTTC.

The V call is TRBV5-1, the J call TRBJ1-4; no reliable D call. V was trimmed by 4 bases and J by 5 bases, leaving 15 bases between them. The CDR3 is 15 residues long. The germline V gene encodes CDR1 SGHRS and CDR2 YFSETQ. The CDR3 DNA is TGCGCCAGCAGCCACCGAGGGCCCTCGAATGAAAAACTGTTTTTT. This encodes CASSHRGPSNEKLFF.

The chain recombines TRBV7-8 with TRBJ2-2, with D unclear. This CDR3 has 12 residues. With 5 bases removed from V and 11 bases from J, the gap between germline ends came to 12 bases. Germline CDR1 is SGHVS and CDR2 is FQNEAQ. This CDR3 is CASSQYEGELFF. The DNA of the CDR3 is TGTGCCAGCAGCCAGTACGAAGGAGAGCTGTTTTTT.

V is TRBV19 and J is TRBJ2-2; D is perhaps TRBD2 (6 bases). Trimming removed 6 bases at V and 4 bases at J, with 15 bases between. From germline, CDR1 is LNHDA and CDR2 SQIVND (reference sequence). CDR3 size: 15 residues. The chain's CDR3 is CASRSGTGGTGELFF. The CDR3 DNA sequence: TGTGCCAGTAGATCCGGGACTGGGGGCACCGGGGAGCTGTTTTTT.

This chain links TRBV7-2 with TRBJ2-7; no clear D. Deletions cut 3 bases from V and 1 base from J, with 19 bases between. CDR1 and CDR2 from the germline V gene are SGHTA and FQGNSA. This CDR3 region has 17 residues. The CDR3 coding sequence is TGTGCCAGCAGCTTTCCTTCAGTTGTGGGATCGTCCTACGAGCAGTACTTC. Its protein product is CASSFPSVVGSSYEQYF.

This chain uses TRBV12-3 or TRBV12-4 with TRBJ2-7; 9 bases align to TRBD1. The CDR3 is 14 residues long. V lost 7 bases and J lost 1; bases outside the gene matches: 5. As DNA, the CDR3 is TGTGCCAGCACCGGACAGGGGAAATCCTACGAGCAGTACTTC. Its protein is CASTGQGKSYEQYF.

The V and J genes are TRBV7-9 and TRBJ1-1; D perhaps matches TRBD1 (6 bases). V was trimmed by 4 bases and J by 10 bases, leaving 16 bases between them. Germline loops: CDR1 SEHNR, CDR2 FQNEAQ (reference sequence). The CDR3 is 13 amino acids. The CDR3, as DNA: TGTGCCAGCAGCTCCCAGGGACAAGTTGGAGCTTTCTTT. Residues: CASSSQGQVGAFF.